This TCR beta chain is from a study of T cell responses to AZD1222 COVID-19 vaccine (dated by TCRdb to the early 2020s). About the study as a whole: Because spike-specific TCR depth and breadth did not differ between the two schedules, AZD1222 recipients who got a second dose at roughly 4 weeks were pooled with those who got a second dose at roughly 12 weeks. Trial participants were enrolled by age into subgroups of 18-55, 56-69 and 70-plus years, and about 150, 27 and 61 TCR-sequenced participants, respectively, were included in these subgroups. A total of more than 230 trial participants underwent TCR sequencing, of whom about 200 had received two doses of AZD1222 and about 25 had received two doses of the MenACWY control vaccine.

The paper as a whole reports these results and caveats: A significant rise in spike-specific TCR breadth and depth was observed after two AZD1222 doses relative to day 0 and relative to MenACWY recipients. In the small 56-69-year group, the increase in depth fell short of significance, most likely because of low power. The vaccine-associated CD4 TCRs covered the entire spike protein, and the dominant responses fell in regions 160-218 and 743-854. Nearly half of unique spike-specific TCRs reportedly recognized epitopes outside regions mutated in the B.1.351 and B.1.1.7 variants. Conclusions about previously exposed vaccinees are limited because only a handful of AZD1222 recipients were SARS-CoV-2 seropositive at baseline. Participants were mostly white British and included more females than males, and it was suggested by the authors that clonal diversity may have been underestimated. Because no samples from the day 14 peak response were available, repertoires could be characterized only after the peak T cell response.

The CDR3 regions of human TCRbeta chains were analyzed by immunosequencing. Per the authors' processing: TCRs in the repertoires were compared against a reference library of SARS-CoV-2-specific TCRs that had been generated with the MIRA antigen-specificity platform. Breadth was defined as the fraction of unique TCRs that were SARS-CoV-2-associated, and depth was defined as the fraction of total T cells that were SARS-CoV-2-associated. Using the MIRA data, each spike-specific TCR was mapped to the spike region that the TCR reacts to and placed in a CD4 or CD8 class. Log10-transformed breadth and depth values were compared by one-way ANOVA with Sidak's multiple comparisons tests. Entries here come from immuneACCESS through TCRdb and include only in-frame sequences with V and J called. Some clones fail to appear in such tables; in the studies checked, an unresolved V gene covers under half of the shortfall, and the cause of the remainder is unknown. The D gene and trimming were derived from the DNA, and the V and J assignments and clone size from that table. The sample table holds over 150,000 clones, of which roughly 90% were seen once. The ten biggest clones cover around 3.2% of the sample.

From a lookup of the germline V gene (reference sequence), CDR1 and CDR2 are LGHDT and YNNKEL. The V end gives up 4 bases and the J end 3 bases, leaving 4 bases in the junction not matched to a gene. The cysteine opens and the phenylalanine closes a CDR3 of 16 amino acids. Kept here is only the CDR3 DNA, which spans 48 bases and is read in frame from base 1. Interpreted using the paper, the time point label stands for: baseline before first vaccination. The vaccinee samples were drawn from two UK trials, COV001 and COV002, one of which was a single-blind randomized controlled phase 2/3 trial testing AZD1222 (ChAdOx1 nCoV-19) in healthy adults. For TCRbeta chain sequencing, PBMC samples were collected from trial participants at day 0 and at day 28 after the second dose. This clone was recorded only once. No cognate antigen has been identified for it. No clone much larger than this one lies a single base away; base qualities are absent. The sample holds other DNA sequences that translate to the same CDR3.

The chain joins TRBV3-1 (or the pseudogene TRBV3-2) to TRBJ2-3; a stretch of 13 junction bases matches TRBD2. The sequence was collected from an adult in good health. This specimen was peripheral blood, taken on day 0 of AZD1222 vaccination. The DNA sequence reads TGTGCCAGCAGCCCACTAGCGGGGGGGCCTACAGATACGCAGTATTTT. The encoded protein is CASSPLAGGPTDTQYF.